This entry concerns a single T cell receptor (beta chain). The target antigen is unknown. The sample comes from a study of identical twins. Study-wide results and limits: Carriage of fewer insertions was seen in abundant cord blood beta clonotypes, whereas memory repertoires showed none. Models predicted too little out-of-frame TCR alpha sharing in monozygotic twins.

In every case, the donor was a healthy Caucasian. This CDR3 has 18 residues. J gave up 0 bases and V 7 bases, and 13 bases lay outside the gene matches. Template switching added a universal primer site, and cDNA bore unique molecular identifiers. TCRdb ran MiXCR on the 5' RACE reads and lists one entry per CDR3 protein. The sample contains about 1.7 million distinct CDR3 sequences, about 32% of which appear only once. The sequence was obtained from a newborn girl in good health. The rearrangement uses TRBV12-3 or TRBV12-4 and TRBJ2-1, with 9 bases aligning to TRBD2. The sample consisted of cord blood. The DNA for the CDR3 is TGTGCCAGCACCCCAAGGGCGGGGGGGCAAAGCTCCTACAATGAGCAGTTCTTC. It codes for CASTPRAGGQSSYNEQFF.